This T cell receptor beta chain derives from a study of blood T cell repertoires in COVID-19. Turning to the study itself: Donors in the United States, Italy and Spain gave samples during acute or convalescent COVID-19. The analysed material was cDNA or gDNA that came from T cells, B-cell-depleted T cells, or PBMCs.

In the authors' workflow: For nucleated cells, counts were estimated from reference gene primer amplification. The protocol was immunoSEQ multiplex PCR, while the TCRdb copy is restricted to in-frame clones and leaves out a portion. The V and J calls and clone size were taken over from that table, and D and trimming were inferred from the DNA. Of tens of thousands of clones listed, roughly 76% were seen once; the top ten hold 20% to 25%. With V trimmed by 4 bases and J by 8 bases, 4 bases remained unmatched. CDR3 length: 12 residues. Germline V gives CDR1 MGHDK, CDR2 SYGVNS. Sequenced material: peripheral blood. This clonotype originated in a woman in her seventies with acute or convalescent COVID-19. The rearrangement uses TRBV25-1 and TRBJ2-7; 8 bases fit TRBD2. Written as DNA, the CDR3 is TGTGCCAGCAGTGTAGCGGGAAATCAGCAGTACTTC. Its translation is CASSVAGNQQYF.